Sequencing of this T cell receptor (beta chain) was carried out in a study of somatic mutations in cytotoxic T cells in rheumatoid arthritis. Profiled with immunoSEQ multiplex PCR; TCRdb holds only in-frame clones, not every one. Of under 11,000 clones listed, over 75% are singletons. Study-level results: Over 20% of CD8+ cells belonged to the largest CD8+ clone in about an eighth of the 65 patients.

As to this clone: Its antigen is not identified. This same CDR3 is encoded by further DNA sequences in the sample.

CDR3 length: 13 amino acids. Germline values: CDR1 MGHRA, CDR2 YSYEKL. Trimming removed 1 base at V and 6 bases at J, with 7 bases between. The TCR comes from an adult with rheumatoid arthritis. The rearrangement links TRBV4-1 to TRBJ2-1; perhaps TRBD2 as D (5 bases). The sequenced sample consisted of CD8+ T cells sorted from blood. CDR3 loop: CASSQVRGNEQFF. CDR3 sequence (DNA): TGCGCCAGCAGCCAAGTTCGGGGCAATGAGCAGTTCTTC.